This TCR beta chain was sequenced during a study of Graves' ophthalmopathy and Graves' hyperthyroidism. Study-wide results and limits: Blood samples also showed most expanded thyroid clonotypes exceeding 0.001 frequency.

This clonotype was counted many times. Its target is not known. Participants with hyperthyroidism, aged 18 to 65, were newly diagnosed with under 2 months' duration. Clinicians made diagnoses from clinical symptoms, serum thyroxine, TRAb, thyroid ultrasound and orbital computed tomography. Researchers took RNA transcripts and amplified TCR beta CDR3 regions from them. Second-round multiplex PCR followed a first-round RT-PCR using HTBI primers. One entry per CDR3 protein, called by TCRdb with MiXCR from the multiplex PCR reads. Among around 400,000 distinct CDR3 sequences, roughly 20% were seen once, and the ten largest hold more than 2.5%. The receptor was isolated from a woman aged 18-35 years with stable Graves' hyperthyroidism. Sequencing was done on a sample of peripheral blood.

CDR3 DNA sequence: TGTGCCACCAGCAGAGAGGTTGGGCTCACTGAAGCTTTCTTT. It codes for CATSREVGLTEAFF. The chain combines TRBV15 with TRBJ1-1; unclear D gene. The CDR3 length is 14 residues. Trimming shortened V by 0 bases and J by 4 bases, and 9 bases separated the two germline ends. Germline V CDR1 and CDR2: LNHNV, YYDKDF (reference sequence).